The T cell receptor beta chain described here comes from a study of blood T cell repertoires in COVID-19. Libraries were prepared by immunoSEQ multiplex PCR; TCRdb keeps only in-frame clonotypes and omits some of them. Altogether fewer than 60,000 clones are present, 84% being singletons, with the ten largest covering 10% to 15%. CDR1 is DFQATT and CDR2 is SNEGSKA in the germline V gene (reference sequence). V was clipped by 3 bases and J by 5 bases; unmatched bases: 7. This CDR3 is 14 amino acids long. The sequence was collected from a woman over 75 with acute or convalescent COVID-19. The source material was peripheral blood. The chain links TRBV20-1 to TRBJ2-1; 7 bases are a match to TRBD1. CDR3 loop: CSASEGAVDNEQFF. For the CDR3, the DNA is TGCAGTGCTAGTGAGGGGGCCGTCGACAATGAGCAGTTCTTC.